Presented here are 9 T cell receptor beta chains from one specimen sequenced in a study of T cell responses to AZD1222 COVID-19 vaccine. The table came from immunoSEQ multiplex PCR; TCRdb's copy has only in-frame clones and leaves some out. The sample holds around 100,000 clones, more than 90% seen once. The material sequenced was peripheral blood, taken on day 0 of AZD1222 vaccination. These receptors came from an adult in good health.

This clone was detected once. The rearrangement uses TRBV27 and TRBJ1-2; 8 bases line up with TRBD1. Trimming removed 6 bases from V and 2 bases from J; junction bases left unmatched: 5. The CDR3 is 14 amino acids. Germline-derived CDR1 and CDR2 are MNHEY and SMNVEV (reference sequence). CDR3 DNA: TGTGCCAGCAGAAAAAACAGGGGGAACTATGGCTACACCTTC. This translates into CASRKNRGNYGYTF.

The genes are TRBV5-4 and TRBJ1-4; possible D gene TRBD1, 6 bases. The CDR3 is 16 amino acids. Trimming shortened V by 3 bases and J by 12 bases, and 24 bases separated the two germline ends. Germline CDR1 is SGHNT and CDR2 is YYREEE (reference sequence). The CDR3 DNA sequence: TGTGCCAGCAGCTCCGCTACGGGCAGGGGTACGGAGCAACTGTTTTTT. The encoded protein is CASSSATGRGTEQLFF.

As DNA, the CDR3 is TGTGCCAGCAGTTCCGGGCCCCCCGACGCGGATACGCAGTATTTT. As protein: CASSSGPPDADTQYF. The V and J genes are TRBV28 and TRBJ2-3; no clear D. Germline V gene sequence: CDR1 MDHEN, CDR2 SYDVKM. Trimming took 4 bases from V and 6 from J, leaving 17 bases between them. The CDR3 has 15 amino acids.

The chain recombines TRBV6-5 with TRBJ1-4; possible D gene TRBD1, 6 bases. V lost 2 bases and J 7 bases, leaving 17 bases between the germline ends. From germline, CDR1 is MNHEY and CDR2 SVGAGI. CDR3 length: 16 amino acids. CDR3 region: CASSYQDTGYGEKLFF. The CDR3 DNA is TGTGCCAGCAGTTACCAAGACACAGGGTACGGTGAAAAACTGTTTTTT.

The J gene is TRBJ2-3, the V gene TRBV18, with 7 bases matching TRBD2. CDR3 size: 16 residues. V trimming: 2 bases; J trimming: 0 bases; junction bases outside the gene matches: 5. Germline loops: CDR1 KGHSH, CDR2 LQKENI. This CDR3 is CASSPRLASSTDTQYF. CDR3 in DNA: TGTGCCAGCTCACCAAGACTAGCCTCTAGCACAGATACGCAGTATTTT.

This clone appeared a single time. The rearrangement links TRBV3-1 (or the pseudogene TRBV3-2) to TRBJ2-1, with D tentatively TRBD2 (5 bases). There are 15 residues in the CDR3. Germline-derived CDR1 and CDR2 are LGHDT and YNNKEL (reference sequence). The V and J ends lost 5 bases and 7 bases respectively, with 18 bases between them. CDR3 residues: CASSETRVVRNEQFF. The CDR3 nucleotides are TGTGCCAGCAGCGAAACTAGAGTGGTGCGAAATGAGCAGTTCTTC.

This chain uses TRBV5-5 with TRBJ2-2; unclear D gene. Trimming took 5 bases from V and 4 from J, leaving 15 bases between them. Germline loops: CDR1 SGHKS, CDR2 YYEKEE (reference sequence). The CDR3 runs to 15 residues. This CDR3 is CASSFVTSTTGELFF. In DNA, the CDR3 is TGTGCCAGCAGTTTTGTTACCTCGACCACCGGGGAGCTGTTTTTT. Full variable domain (rest looked up from reference TRBV5-5 and TRBJ2-2): DAGVTQSPTHLIKTRGQQVTLRCSPISGHKSVSWYQQVLGQGPQFIFQYYEKEERGRGNFPDRFSARQFPNYSSELNVNALLLGDSALYLCASSFVTSTTGELFFGEGSRLTVL.

The rearrangement links TRBV3-1 (or the pseudogene TRBV3-2) to TRBJ2-5; D possibly uses TRBD1 or TRBD2 (5 bases each). The V and J ends lost 6 bases and 2 bases respectively, with 16 bases between them. From germline, CDR1 is LGHDT and CDR2 YNNKEL (reference sequence). This CDR3 spans 15 amino acids. The CDR3 sequence is CASSTTGGGQETQYF. For the CDR3, the DNA is TGTGCCAGCAGTACAACAGGAGGAGGTCAAGAGACCCAGTACTTC.

The gene calls are TRBV21-1 and TRBJ1-1. TRBV21-1 is marked as a pseudogene. The CDR3 runs to 14 residues. This chain's CDR3 is CASSKGRGWTEAFF. CDR3 DNA: TGTGCCAGCAGCAAAGGGCGCGGTTGGACTGAAGCTTTCTTT.